This TCR beta chain originates from a study of blood T cells in healthy people across ages (dated by TCRdb to the mid-2010s). Regarding the complete study: In model experiments, roughly one uniquely barcoded TCR beta cDNA molecule per two T cells was captured by template switching. Using deep sequencing normalized with unique cDNA molecular identifiers, the study measured how TCR beta repertoire diversity changes with age. The donors were split into four age groups: young (average around 15 years), middle-aged (about 40), aged (roughly 65) and long-lived (about 74). Donors of different ages were randomly distributed across sequencing lanes to avoid experimental bias. The study analyzed two additional independent replicas of 1 million unique cDNA reads from the same blood draw for two donors, one aged 18 to 30 and one aged 80 or older.

Library preparation used 5' RACE. For sequencing, an Illumina HiSeq 2500 was employed. The second PCR ran for about 6 to 12 cycles and used a J-beta primer mix along with a sample-barcoded 5' primer. Each TCR beta cDNA molecule received a unique molecular identifier from a template-switch 5' adaptor carrying 12 random nucleotides. Each sample yielded at least 2.5 million CDR3-containing paired-end reads. All of the RNA was converted into first-strand cDNA using the Mint cDNA synthesis kit, with a TRBC-specific oligonucleotide serving as the primer. After uracil-DNA glycosylase treatment, a first 18-cycle PCR used universal primers M1SS and BC2_uni_R on all cDNA. On the study's bioinformatics: For normalization, 1 million high-quality reads were randomly selected from each sample, with every read carrying a distinct molecular identifier. Reads sharing molecular identifiers were discarded rather than binned into consensus sequences. MiTCR, with a Q25 quality threshold and the strictest error-elimination algorithm, was used for CDR3 identification, clonotype clustering and error correction. Lower-bound total TCR beta diversity was estimated with a nonparametric unseen species model using Euler transformation. TCRdb reprocessed the public reads (quality trimming at Q25 with fastp, clone calling with MiXCR) and kept in-frame beta chains. Entries that share a CDR3 protein sequence are merged under the most common genes and DNA. The V and J calls, along with clone size, are taken from TCRdb and not from the paper's own processing. This sample gives roughly 1,800,000 distinct CDR3 sequences in total; 49% of them show up just once. Of the sample, 2% to 2.5% is held by the ten largest clones.

Donors were 40 or so systemically healthy Caucasian individuals from Russia aged roughly 6 to 90 years. Ten milliliters of peripheral blood were drawn from each donor into EDTA-treated Vacutainer tubes. Ficoll-Paque density-gradient centrifugation was used to isolate PBMCs, with at least 6.5 million obtained per sample. Trizol reagent was used to extract total RNA from the PBMCs, yielding at least 6 micrograms per sample. Naive CD45RAhigh/CD27high T cell percentages were measured by flow cytometry on a PBMC aliquot from every donor. Broad study findings and their caveats: Estimates of total diversity from one million sequenced T cells were regarded as lower bounds and underestimates. Because profiling used bulk unsorted PBMCs, naive and antigen-experienced compartments could not be compared conclusively. As age increased, observed TCR beta diversity per million T cells dropped in a roughly linear way, and a significant reduction was already evident by age 40. There was a strong correlation between observed TCR beta diversity and the percentage of naive T cells measured by flow cytometry. Compared with the aged group, the long-lived group had more naive CD4+ T cells, fewer expanded clones and increased TCR diversity, a pattern suggesting age selection. Because donor CMV infection status was unknown, age-related changes in expanded clonotypes were potentially confounded.

From its cysteine to its phenylalanine, the CDR3 spans 14 amino acids. Just the 42-base CDR3 DNA is kept, in frame starting at base 1. Looking up the germline V gene (reference sequence) yields CDR1 DFQATT and CDR2 SNEGSKA. Compared with germline, V lacks 2 bases and J lacks 7 bases; bases without a gene match: 7. In the case of this clonotype: The target of this receptor is not known. The input lacks base qualities; no much larger clone sits a single base away.

The source material was blood. This clonotype was sampled from a woman between 35 and 50 years old in good health. The chain was built from TRBV20-1 and TRBJ2-4; 8 central nucleotides agree with TRBD2. CDR3 loop: CSARTAGVRNIQYF. The nucleotide sequence is TGCAGTGCTAGAACAGCGGGGGTCCGGAACATTCAGTACTTC.